This T cell receptor (beta chain) was recovered during a study of cytomegalovirus exposure and HLA in healthy donors. Per the germline V gene, CDR1 is MDHEN and CDR2 is SYDVKM. This CDR3 contains 14 residues. Trimming shortened V by 2 bases and J by 5 bases, and 12 bases separated the two germline ends. PCR used 60 Vbeta primers and 13 Jbeta primers. Only in-frame clones appear in the TCRdb table, and some are missing; sequencing was by immunoSEQ multiplex PCR. The sample lists more than 150,000 clones, 84% occurring once. This clonotype was sampled from a boy aged 10-17 years in good health and CMV-seronegative. V usage is TRBV28 and J usage is TRBJ1-1; D remains unclear. Sequencing input: PBMCs. CDR3 protein: CASSLGGMWTEAFF. The DNA of the CDR3 is TGTGCCAGCAGTTTAGGCGGAATGTGGACTGAAGCTTTCTTT.